These 28 T cell receptor beta chains were sequenced from one sample in a study of ipilimumab plus nivolumab after autologous stem cell transplantation. Method: immunoSEQ multiplex PCR; TCRdb's copy keeps in-frame clones and lacks some. The data hold about 40,000 clones, with 92% observed a single time. Material: PBMCs, obtained in a trial of ipilimumab plus nivolumab as post-transplant consolidation. Source of these receptors: a male donor with multiple myeloma.

This chain connects TRBV5-6 to TRBJ2-7, with D possibly TRBD2 on 6 matching bases. Trimming removed 0 bases at V and 6 bases at J, with 7 bases between. The CDR3 consists of 12 residues. CDR1 SGHDT and CDR2 YYEEEE come from the germline V gene. The CDR3 region has the DNA TGTGCCAGCAGCTTGGTCGGGGGCGAGCAGTACTTC. This sequence encodes CASSLVGGEQYF.

The chain is built from TRBV6-5 and TRBJ2-5, with 10 bases identical to TRBD2. The germline gives CDR1 MNHEY, CDR2 SVGAGI. Unmatched junction bases numbered 6, after V lost 6 bases and J lost 8 bases. The length of the CDR3 is 13 residues. The CDR3 loop is CASSESGRATQYF. CDR3 DNA sequence: TGTGCCAGCAGCGAAAGCGGGAGGGCTACCCAGTACTTC.

The chain employs TRBV12-5 and TRBJ1-6; tentative D call: TRBD1 (5 bases). The CDR3 runs to 15 residues. Germline V gene data show CDR1 as LGHNT and CDR2 as FRNRAP. V was clipped by 6 bases and J by 0 bases, with 9 bases between them. CDR3 nucleotides: TGTGCTAGTGGACCAGGGAGCTCCTATAATTCACCCCTCCACTTT. This gives the protein CASGPGSSYNSPLHF.

The V gene is TRBV9, the J gene TRBJ2-7, with D perhaps TRBD2 (7 bases). Germline V gives CDR1 SGDLS, CDR2 YYNGEE. Trimming took off 4 bases at V and 4 bases at J, with 21 bases between the two ends. The CDR3 extends over 16 amino acids. The CDR3 protein is CASSPGGGRRIYEQYF. Here the CDR3 DNA reads TGTGCCAGCAGCCCGGGGGGCGGGCGACGAATATACGAGCAGTACTTC.

The chain is built from TRBV4-1 and TRBJ1-2; tentatively, D is TRBD1 (6 bases). There are 17 residues in the CDR3. Germline values: CDR1 MGHRA, CDR2 YSYEKL. V was trimmed by 5 bases and J by 3 bases, leaving 22 bases between them. The CDR3 here is CASSAITQGRRDYGYTF. The CDR3 region has the DNA TGCGCCAGCAGCGCCATAACCCAGGGGCGGCGGGACTATGGCTACACCTTC.

J is TRBJ2-5 and V is TRBV2; 15 positions match TRBD2. This CDR3 has 16 residues. Trimming cost V 8 bases and J 4 bases; bases outside gene matches: 8. In germline, CDR1 is SNHLY, CDR2 FYNNEI. In DNA form, the CDR3 reads TGTGCCAGCGGAGGACTAGCGGGGGGGCGGGGAGAGACCCAGTACTTC. Translated, it gives CASGGLAGGRGETQYF.

The chain uses TRBV6-5 and TRBJ1-5, with D possibly matching TRBD1 (5 bases). From germline, CDR1 is MNHEY and CDR2 SVGAGI. The CDR3 consists of 15 residues. Trimming took off 6 bases at V and 0 bases at J, with 12 bases between the two ends. Written as DNA, the CDR3 is TGTGCCAGCAGCTCCAGGGTAAATAGCAATCAGCCCCAGCATTTT. Translated: CASSSRVNSNQPQHF.

There are a few counts of this clone. In nucleotides, the CDR3 is TGTGCCAGCAGCTTAGTGCGGGGGGCTGGGGCCAACGTCCTGACTTTC. Translation gives CASSLVRGAGANVLTF. The chain carries TRBV7-2 and TRBJ2-6, with 8 bases aligning to TRBD2. With V trimmed by 1 base and J by 2 bases, 1 base remained unmatched. The germline gives CDR1 SGHTA, CDR2 FQGNSA. The CDR3 totals 16 residues.

V is TRBV7-3 and J is TRBJ2-7; tentative D call: TRBD2 (5 bases). V lost 0 bases and J lost 2, with 17 bases in between. The CDR3 is made up of 17 amino acids. CDR1 SGHTA and CDR2 FQGTGA come from the germline V gene. The CDR3 here is CASSLTVTAAVPYEQYF. CDR3 sequence (DNA): TGTGCCAGCAGCTTAACTGTGACGGCAGCGGTCCCCTACGAGCAGTACTTC.

CDR3: CASSRGSSGNTIYF. In DNA form, the CDR3 reads TGTGCCAGCAGCAGGGGTTCTTCTGGAAACACCATATATTTT. The chain recombines TRBV28 with TRBJ1-3; TRBD1 is a possible D gene (6 bases). The germline gives CDR1 MDHEN, CDR2 SYDVKM. Trimming removed 6 bases at V and 1 base at J, with 10 bases between. CDR3 size: 14 residues.

V and J are TRBV5-1 and TRBJ2-3; D is possibly TRBD1 (5 bases). V lost 0 bases and J 2 bases, leaving 13 bases between the germline ends. The CDR3 sequence is 16 residues long. Germline V gene data show CDR1 as SGHRS and CDR2 as YFSETQ. The CDR3 reads CASSLVPGHPTDTQYF. The CDR3 region has the DNA TGCGCCAGCAGCTTGGTCCCAGGGCACCCCACAGATACGCAGTATTTT.

CDR3 bases: TGCGCCAGCAGCTTCCAAGGTGATACGCAGTATTTT. Translation gives CASSFQGDTQYF. This chain links TRBV5-1 with TRBJ2-3; D unclear. Germline CDR1 is SGHRS and CDR2 is YFSETQ. The V gene lost 2 bases and the J gene lost 6 bases, with 7 bases spanning the gap. The CDR3 extends over 12 amino acids. The entire variable domain, with the rest obtained from reference TRBV5-1 and TRBJ2-3, is as follows: KAGVTQTPRYLIKTRGQQVTLSCSPISGHRSVSWYQQTPGQGLQFLFEYFSETQRNKGNFPGRFSGRQFSNSRSEMNVSTLELGDSALYLCASSFQGDTQYFGPGTRLTVL.

This clone was seen only once. The chain recombines TRBV18 with TRBJ2-4; tentative D call: TRBD2 (5 bases). Germline V CDR1 and CDR2: KGHSH, LQKENI. Deletions cut 3 bases from V and 0 bases from J, with 15 bases between. This CDR3 spans 17 amino acids. The CDR3 sequence: CASSPAVQRLAKNIQYF. The CDR3 DNA reads TGTGCCAGCTCACCGGCGGTACAGCGGCTAGCCAAAAACATTCAGTACTTC.

V gene TRBV2 combines with J gene TRBJ2-4; unclear D gene. Germline V CDR1 and CDR2: SNHLY, FYNNEI. V was clipped by 6 bases and J by 1 base, with 10 bases between them. The CDR3 loop spans 14 amino acids. CDR3 amino acids: CASRGDWAKNIQYF. CDR3 sequence (DNA): TGTGCCAGCAGAGGCGACTGGGCCAAAAACATTCAGTACTTC.

The V gene is TRBV20-1, the J gene TRBJ2-3; D is unresolved. V shed 1 base and J shed 3 bases, with 2 bases lying between them. This CDR3 is built from 11 residues. CDR1 DFQATT and CDR2 SNEGSKA come from the germline V gene (reference sequence). CDR3 loop: CSARVTDTQYF. CDR3 nucleotide sequence: TGCAGTGCTAGAGTTACAGATACGCAGTATTTT.

The chain has TRBV28 and TRBJ2-2; 11 nucleotides line up with TRBD1. Germline CDR1 reads MDHEN; CDR2 reads SYDVKM. After removal of 11 bases from V and 4 bases from J, the junction contained 6 bases not matched to a gene. The CDR3 totals 14 residues. The CDR3 region has the DNA TGTGCCGACGGACAGGGGGCAATCACCGGGGAGCTGTTTTTT. Translating gives CADGQGAITGELFF.

The genes are TRBV11-3 and TRBJ2-1; 9 positions agree with TRBD2. The CDR3 extends over 15 amino acids. Germline V gives CDR1 SGHNT, CDR2 YENEEA. V dropped 1 base and J dropped 10; count of bases not matched to a gene: 8. CDR3 in amino acids: CASSLVGTSWGEQFF. As DNA, the CDR3 is TGTGCCAGCAGCTTAGTAGGGACTAGCTGGGGGGAGCAGTTCTTC.

J is TRBJ2-5 and V is TRBV7-8; D is unresolved. Germline V lookup: CDR1 SGHVS, CDR2 FQNEAQ. The CDR3 loop spans 14 amino acids. V was clipped by 5 bases and J by 4 bases, with 14 bases between them. CDR3 in amino acids: CASSRSGRRETQYF. The DNA for the CDR3 is TGTGCCAGCAGCCGGTCGGGTAGGCGAGAGACCCAGTACTTC.

The J gene is TRBJ2-7, the V gene TRBV6-1, with D maybe TRBD1 (5 bases). The CDR3 is 15 residues long. Deletions cut 6 bases from V and 0 bases from J, with 15 bases between. Germline values: CDR1 MNHNS, CDR2 SASEGT. CDR3 residues: CASSEWAGRSYEQYF. The CDR3 DNA follows: TGTGCCAGCAGCGAGTGGGCAGGGCGCTCCTACGAGCAGTACTTC.

The chain recombines TRBV7-3 with TRBJ2-1, with D possibly being TRBD2 (6 bases). CDR1 is SGHTA, CDR2 FQGTGA, per germline. Trimming stripped 2 bases from V and 4 bases from J, with 9 bases between. CDR3 length equals 14 residues. The CDR3 sequence: CASSLEAGYNEQFF. Here the CDR3 DNA reads TGTGCCAGCAGCTTAGAGGCGGGGTACAATGAGCAGTTCTTC. The full variable domain, its missing parts supplied by reference TRBV7-3 and TRBJ2-1, is GAGVSQTPSNKVTEKGKYVELRCDPISGHTALYWYRQSLGQGPEFLIYFQGTGAADDSGLPNDRFFAVRPEGSVSTLKIQRTERGDSAVYLCASSLEAGYNEQFFGPGTRLTVL.

The genes are TRBV15 and TRBJ2-3; 11 bases line up with TRBD1. V was pared by 3 bases and J by 4 bases, with 3 bases of the junction left unmatched. CDR1 is LNHNV, CDR2 YYDKDF, per germline (reference sequence). CDR3 length: 15 residues. The CDR3 DNA sequence: TGTGCCACCAGCAGGGACAGGGGGCCTGCAGATACGCAGTATTTT. It specifies CATSRDRGPADTQYF.

This sequence joins TRBV19 and TRBJ2-1; no reliable D call. The CDR3 is 17 amino acids. Deletions cut 8 bases from V and 3 bases from J, with 23 bases between. Germline CDR1 and CDR2: LNHDA and SQIVND (reference sequence). The CDR3 loop reads CASPMSAGKPSYNEQFF. CDR3 in DNA: TGTGCCAGTCCGATGAGTGCTGGCAAGCCTAGCTACAATGAGCAGTTCTTC.

A word on this clone: This specimen includes other DNA sequences encoding the same CDR3. The chain employs TRBV7-8 and TRBJ2-7; D gene ambiguous. The germline CDR1 and CDR2 sequences are SGHVS and FQNEAQ. V dropped 5 bases and J dropped 2 bases, with 22 bases sitting between them. The CDR3 is 17 residues long. The CDR3 DNA follows: TGTGCCAGCAGCGGGCTATTTTCGCTCAGAAACGCCTACGAGCAGTACTTC. This sequence encodes CASSGLFSLRNAYEQYF.

V usage is TRBV19 and J usage is TRBJ1-1; tentatively, D is TRBD1 (6 bases). The length of the CDR3 is 16 residues. With 9 bases removed from V and 2 bases from J, the gap between germline ends came to 22 bases. Germline lookup yields CDR1 LNHDA and CDR2 SQIVND (reference sequence). CDR3 residues: CASKTDSGTTNTEAFF. The CDR3 DNA is TGTGCCAGCAAGACGGATTCCGGGACAACTAACACTGAAGCTTTCTTT. Filled out from reference TRBV19 and TRBJ1-1, the complete variable domain reads DGGITQSPKYLFRKEGQNVTLSCEQNLNHDAMYWYRQDPGQGLRLIYYSQIVNDFQKGDIAEGYSVSREKKESFPLTVTSAQKNPTAFYLCASKTDSGTTNTEAFFGQGTRLTVV.

V is TRBV11-2 and J is TRBJ2-3, with TRBD2 matching 8 bases. CDR1 is SGHAT, CDR2 FQNNGV, per germline. The CDR3 is made up of 15 amino acids. After removal of 8 bases from V and 1 base from J, the junction contained 8 bases not matched to a gene. CDR3 amino acids: CASDTTAGGTDTQYF. The CDR3 DNA reads as TGTGCCAGCGATACGACAGCGGGAGGCACAGATACGCAGTATTTT.

This chain connects TRBV7-8 to TRBJ1-5, with D unclear. CDR1 is SGHVS, CDR2 FQNEAQ, per germline. The CDR3 runs 15 residues. With 3 bases removed from V and 4 bases from J, the gap between germline ends came to 13 bases. The DNA for the CDR3 is TGTGCCAGCAGCTTTAAAGGGATCGGGAATCAGCCCCAGCATTTT. Its protein is CASSFKGIGNQPQHF.

The J gene is TRBJ1-2, the V gene TRBV29-1, with 7 bases identical to TRBD1. The CDR3 is 13 residues long. CDR1 is SQVTM and CDR2 is ANQGSEA in the germline V gene. Trimming took 3 bases from V and 3 from J; bases not matched to a gene: 4. The CDR3 spells CSVDYGQDYGYTF. DNA of the CDR3: TGCAGCGTTGATTATGGACAGGACTATGGCTACACCTTC.

This clone showed up just a few times. The chain recombines TRBV28 with TRBJ1-2; a possible D gene is TRBD1 (6 bases). Germline loops: CDR1 MDHEN, CDR2 SYDVKM. The CDR3 spans 13 residues. V was shortened by 5 bases and J by 7 bases, with 14 bases between the two germline ends. In nucleotides, the CDR3 is TGTGCCAGCAGTGGACAGCTCACGGCTGGCTACACCTTC. Its protein product is CASSGQLTAGYTF.